The T cell receptor beta chain described here comes from a study of blood T cell repertoires in COVID-19 (dated by TCRdb to the early 2020s). Notes on the research overall: Samples covering the acute and convalescent phases of COVID-19 were provided by collaborators in the United States, Italy and Spain. Where available, HLA class I and class II types were obtained from metadata supplied by the sample provider rather than from assay-based typing. The dataset comprised deeply sampled blood TCRbeta repertoires from subjects exposed to, actively infected with, or recovered from COVID-19. Samples were obtained from the ongoing ImmuneRACE study (first 160 participants) and from about 1,300 subjects provided by 6 global collaborators. The prospective study material was composed of cDNA or gDNA derived from T cells, B-cell-depleted T cells, or PBMCs. A de-identified subject ID, COVID-19 status, age in years and sex were almost always included in the sample metadata. The repertoires were made available in a free public database intended to serve as a resource for research on the immune response to SARS-CoV-2. General study outcomes and caveats: The amount of clinical and demographic metadata varied by source and participant and was provided uncurated.

Enrolling through a virtual design, the prospective study's participants ranged in age from roughly 18 to 89 years and lived across 24 United States geographic areas. Cohort assignment in the prospective study relied on participant-reported clinical history from a screening survey and a study questionnaire. Recovered participants in ImmuneRACE Cohort 3 were defined by two consecutive negative NP/OP PCR tests, clearance by a healthcare professional, or resolution of symptoms. Mobile phlebotomists in the prospective study collected whole blood, serum and a nasopharyngeal or oropharyngeal swab from every participant. Over a roughly 2-month period, participants in the prospective study had the option of providing additional blood draws and questionnaires. Before DNA extraction, blood samples from the prospective study were shipped at room temperature or frozen. Note on this clone: It lacks a known antigen. Base quality data are lacking; no much larger clone is found one base away.

TCRbeta CDR3 regions were amplified from genomic DNA by means of the immunoSEQ Assay, a bias-controlled multiplex PCR. Concerning the study's data processing: Within the assay, amplification of reference gene primers was used to estimate how many nucleated cells each sample contained. To quantify the absolute abundance of each unique TCRbeta CDR3 rearrangement, sequence reads were collapsed and filtered. For each sample, productive Simpson clonality was calculated by taking the square root of Simpson's diversity index across productive rearrangements. Drawn from immuneACCESS, this table holds only the in-frame rearrangements with V and J called that TCRdb kept. Clones are partly lost; checked studies trace under half to an unresolved V gene and leave the rest unexplained. The DNA was the basis for D and trimming; V, J and clone size are from that table. This sample holds about 300,000 clones; 90% were observed only once. The ten largest clones capture more than 0.95% of the sample.

The CDR3 spans 14 residues, from the cysteine through the phenylalanine. Of the read, only the CDR3 DNA is kept; its 42 bases are in frame from base 1. CDR1 and CDR2, per the germline V gene, are MDHEN and SYDVKM. V is cut back by 7 bases and J by 4 bases, with 8 bases in the junction unmatched. This TCR derives from a woman aged 25 to 39 who had recovered from COVID-19. Sequenced input: PBMCs or T cells enriched from blood (not recorded which). This sequence uses TRBV28 and TRBJ2-7, with TRBD1 identical over 9 junction bases. The DNA is TGTGCCAGCACCCCCGGAGGACAGGGGTACGAGCAGTACTTC. Its protein product is CASTPGGQGYEQYF.